This T cell receptor beta chain was obtained from a study of blood T cells in healthy people across ages. General study results and limits: Naive CD4+ cells and diversity were both higher in long-lived donors than in aged donors.

V lost 6 bases and J 0 bases, leaving 11 bases between the germline ends. The CDR3 runs 15 residues. CDR1 and CDR2 from the germline V gene are MNHNS and SASEGT. It was with a sample-barcoded 5' primer and a J-beta primer mix that a second PCR of roughly 7 to 12 cycles was run. Using its own MiXCR run on the 5' RACE reads, TCRdb lists one record per CDR3 protein. Among about 640,000 distinct CDR3 sequences listed, about 28% were seen once. In regard to this clonotype: Antigen: not known.

Input material: blood. This sequence originates from a woman of 80 years or more in good health. This chain links TRBV6-1 with TRBJ2-2, with D possibly matching TRBD1 (6 bases). The CDR3 bases are TGTGCCAGCAGAAGACAGGACGCGAACACCGGGGAGCTGTTTTTT. Its translation is CASRRQDANTGELFF.